These 26 T cell receptor beta chains originate from one sample sequenced in a study of beta chain features in type 1 diabetes. All of the isolated RNA was reverse transcribed, so expressed TCRB transcripts were sequenced. The assay was immunoSEQ multiplex PCR, and TCRdb's table has in-frame clones only and misses some. The sample consists of some 200,000 clones, 15% to 20% of them appearing once. Overall study results and limits: Across all four CD4+ subsets, people with type 1 diabetes showed modestly shorter TCRB CDR3s.

Which antigens these TCRs recognize remains unknown. Sequencing input: naive CD4+ T cells from blood. The receptors were gathered from a man aged 25 to 45 with type 1 diabetes.

This chain uses TRBV5-1 with TRBJ2-7, with TRBD2 as a possible D gene (5 bases). Deletions cut 0 bases from V and 2 bases from J, with 12 bases between. This CDR3 is built from 15 residues. Germline V gives CDR1 SGHRS, CDR2 YFSETQ. The CDR3 is CASSLAERAPYEQYF. In DNA form, the CDR3 reads TGCGCCAGCAGCTTGGCTGAGAGGGCACCCTACGAGCAGTACTTC.

V usage is TRBV9 and J usage is TRBJ2-1; TRBD1 aligns across 8 bases. This CDR3 has 18 amino acids. Germline V gene sequence: CDR1 SGDLS, CDR2 YYNGEE. V was pared by 0 bases and J by 3 bases, with 11 bases of the junction left unmatched. The CDR3 nucleotides are TGTGCCAGCAGCGTAGGAGGGGCACCGGGACAGGTCTACAATGAGCAGTTCTTC. It codes for CASSVGGAPGQVYNEQFF.

This clone was observed a handful of times. This chain connects TRBV27 to TRBJ2-3; D is unresolved. CDR1 is MNHEY and CDR2 is SMNVEV in the germline V gene (reference sequence). There are 16 residues in the CDR3. The V end was cut by 8 bases, the J end by 2 bases, with 20 bases between. CDR3 amino acids: CASGMAALLPTDTQYF. In nucleotides, the CDR3 is TGTGCCAGCGGAATGGCGGCCCTGCTTCCCACAGATACGCAGTATTTT.

This chain links TRBV5-1 with TRBJ2-3; D uncertain. Germline V gene lookup returns CDR1 SGHRS and CDR2 YFSETQ. The CDR3 covers 13 residues. V was trimmed by 4 bases and J by 2 bases, leaving 8 bases between them. The CDR3 region is CASSALTTDTQYF. The CDR3, as DNA: TGCGCCAGCAGCGCCCTTACCACAGATACGCAGTATTTT.

The table lists this clone with a few counts. Distinct nucleotide sequences in the sample also encode this CDR3. V gene TRBV29-1 combines with J gene TRBJ1-5; TRBD1 matches at 10 bases. Germline V gives CDR1 SQVTM, CDR2 ANQGSEA. The CDR3 extends over 12 amino acids. Losses at the gene ends were 6 bases for V and 5 bases for J; bases not matched to a gene: 1. CDR3 DNA sequence: TGCAGCGTCGGGACAGGGGATCAGCCCCAGCATTTT. Amino acid sequence: CSVGTGDQPQHF.

The V gene is TRBV29-1, the J gene TRBJ2-1, with no clear D. Germline V CDR1 and CDR2: SQVTM, ANQGSEA. V dropped 7 bases and J dropped 4 bases, with 17 bases sitting between them. There are 14 residues in the CDR3. The CDR3 sequence: CSGCHDWTYNEQFF. CDR3 DNA: TGCAGCGGATGTCATGACTGGACGTACAATGAGCAGTTCTTC.

This clone was observed a handful of times. The CDR3 protein is CASNQDQKTQYF. The DNA of the CDR3 is TGTGCCAGCAACCAGGATCAAAAGACCCAGTACTTC. The chain links TRBV6-5 to TRBJ2-5; no clear D gene. The CDR3 runs 12 residues. V lost 7 bases and J lost 6, with 12 bases in between. From germline, CDR1 is MNHEY and CDR2 SVGAGI.

This clone was recorded a few times. The V and J genes are TRBV11-2 and TRBJ2-1; 7 bases are shared with TRBD1. This CDR3 comprises 16 residues. CDR1 is SGHAT and CDR2 is FQNNGV in the germline V gene. The junction had 7 bases not matched to a gene; V was cut back by 1 base and J by 4 bases. CDR3 sequence reads: CASSLVGQLLYNEQFF. The CDR3 DNA reads as TGTGCCAGCAGCTTAGTGGGACAGCTGCTTTACAATGAGCAGTTCTTC.

The sample holds a few counts of this clone. The gene calls are TRBV4-3 and TRBJ2-5; the D gene is possibly TRBD2 (5 bases). Germline CDR1 LGHNA, CDR2 YSLEER. The CDR3 is 15 residues long. Trimming stripped 0 bases from V and 1 base from J, with 9 bases between. This CDR3 reads CASSQDWSGQETQYF. The CDR3 region has the DNA TGCGCCAGCAGCCAAGATTGGAGCGGCCAAGAGACCCAGTACTTC.

This clone was observed a handful of times. The chain carries TRBV5-1 and TRBJ2-7; the D is unclear. The CDR3 contains 15 residues. CDR1 is SGHRS and CDR2 is YFSETQ in the germline V gene. V shed 0 bases and J shed 0 bases, with 10 bases lying between them. As DNA, the CDR3 is TGCGCCAGCAGCTTGGCCCGGACGGACTCCTACGAGCAGTACTTC. Residues: CASSLARTDSYEQYF. The entire variable domain, with the rest obtained from reference TRBV5-1 and TRBJ2-7, is as follows: KAGVTQTPRYLIKTRGQQVTLSCSPISGHRSVSWYQQTPGQGLQFLFEYFSETQRNKGNFPGRFSGRQFSNSRSEMNVSTLELGDSALYLCASSLARTDSYEQYFGPGTRLTVT.

The chain employs TRBV29-1 and TRBJ2-3, with D possibly TRBD2 on 6 matching bases. The germline V and J ends were trimmed by 4 bases and 2 bases, with 10 bases remaining between them. The CDR3 extends over 13 amino acids. CDR1 and CDR2 (germline): SQVTM, ANQGSEA. The chain's CDR3 is CSVGGVTTDTQYF. The CDR3 bases are TGCAGCGTTGGCGGGGTAACCACAGATACGCAGTATTTT.

CDR3 region: CASSLDPPETQYF. The CDR3 bases are TGTGCCAGCAGCTTAGACCCGCCGGAGACCCAGTACTTC. The V call is TRBV7-9, the J call TRBJ2-5, with unresolved D. With 1 base removed from V and 5 bases from J, the gap between germline ends came to 8 bases. The CDR3 has 13 amino acids. Germline V gene lookup returns CDR1 SEHNR and CDR2 FQNEAQ (reference sequence).

This clone came up a few times. This chain joins TRBV29-1 and TRBJ1-1; D gene unclear. CDR1 is SQVTM and CDR2 is ANQGSEA in the germline V gene. V was shortened by 2 bases and J by 5 bases, with 12 bases between the two germline ends. The CDR3 has 13 residues. This chain's CDR3 is CSVEQKLKTEAFF. The DNA for the CDR3 is TGCAGCGTTGAACAAAAGCTCAAGACTGAAGCTTTCTTT.

The genes are TRBV4-1 and TRBJ2-5; tentative D call: TRBD1 (6 bases). The CDR3 extends over 16 amino acids. The germline V gene encodes CDR1 MGHRA and CDR2 YSYEKL. Trimming removed 0 bases from V and 1 base from J, with 12 bases in between. This CDR3 is CASSQDRGNVQETQYF. For the CDR3, the DNA is TGCGCCAGCAGCCAAGACAGGGGCAACGTCCAAGAGACCCAGTACTTC.

CDR3 nucleotides: TGTGCCAGCTCACCCACGACGGGACAGGGGCCCTACGAGCAGTACTTC. Its protein is CASSPTTGQGPYEQYF. This sequence joins TRBV18 and TRBJ2-7; TRBD1 matches 10 bases. This CDR3 region has 16 residues. In germline, CDR1 is KGHSH, CDR2 LQKENI. The V gene end was trimmed by 3 bases and the J gene end by 2 bases; junction bases not matched to a gene: 7.

The J gene is TRBJ2-7, the V gene TRBV5-1, with a possible D match to TRBD1 (6 bases). This CDR3 has 15 residues. The V gene's germline CDR1 is SGHRS and CDR2 YFSETQ. Deletions cut 4 bases from V and 5 bases from J, with 19 bases between. The CDR3 DNA is TGCGCCAGCAGCGCACCGTTACAGGGATTCAACGAGCAGTACTTC. This gives the protein CASSAPLQGFNEQYF.

This clone has more than one count but fewer than ten. The V call is TRBV4-3, the J call TRBJ1-1, with D unresolved. Germline CDR1 reads LGHNA; CDR2 reads YSLEER. Deletions cut 1 base from V and 1 base from J, with 10 bases between. This CDR3 is built from 15 residues. Here the CDR3 reads CASSQVSRPNTEAFF. CDR3 coding DNA: TGCGCCAGCAGCCAAGTTTCCAGGCCGAACACTGAAGCTTTCTTT.

V gene TRBV10-3 combines with J gene TRBJ2-5; D is possibly TRBD1 (5 bases). The germline CDR1 and CDR2 sequences are ENHRY and SYGVKD. The V end lost 4 bases, the J end lost 3 bases, and 12 bases lay between the germline ends. There are 14 residues in the CDR3. The CDR3 DNA reads TGTGCCATCAGTGGTGGGGCTCAGAAAGAGACCCAGTACTTC. This translates into CAISGGAQKETQYF.

The chain uses TRBV15 and TRBJ2-1; 9 bases are a match to TRBD2. Germline V lookup: CDR1 LNHNV, CDR2 YYDKDF (reference sequence). V shed 1 base, J shed 4 bases, and the junction held 8 bases outside the gene matches. The length of the CDR3 is 17 residues. The CDR3 protein is CATSRGLSAGGYNEQFF. In DNA form, the CDR3 reads TGTGCCACCAGCAGAGGCCTCTCGGCGGGGGGGTACAATGAGCAGTTCTTC.

This clone was seen a few times. The rearrangement links TRBV27 to TRBJ1-2; D gene ambiguous. This CDR3 has 15 amino acids. V dropped 7 bases and J dropped 3 bases, with 18 bases sitting between them. Germline V CDR1 and CDR2: MNHEY, SMNVEV (reference sequence). CDR3 in amino acids: CASTPGGLRHYGYTF. DNA for the CDR3: TGTGCCAGCACCCCCGGCGGCTTACGCCACTATGGCTACACCTTC.

This clone was seen more than once but under ten times. J is TRBJ2-5 and V is TRBV6-1; no definite D call. Trimming removed 2 bases from V and 5 bases from J, with 6 bases in between. CDR1 and CDR2 from the germline V gene are MNHNS and SASEGT. The length of the CDR3 is 12 residues. The CDR3 region is CASSEKGETQYF. The CDR3 DNA reads TGTGCCAGCAGTGAAAAAGGGGAGACCCAGTACTTC.

This clone was picked up a small number of times. The V gene is TRBV20-1, the J gene TRBJ1-1; the D gene is possibly TRBD1 (5 bases). Germline V CDR1 and CDR2: DFQATT, SNEGSKA (reference sequence). This CDR3 contains 11 residues. The V gene lost 3 bases and the J gene lost 6 bases, with 8 bases spanning the gap. The CDR3 nucleotides read TGCAGTGCTAGCCCAGGGCCTGAAGCTTTCTTT. It yields the protein CSASPGPEAFF.

This clone was found a few times. The gene calls are TRBV7-9 and TRBJ2-2; 9 positions agree with TRBD2. In germline, CDR1 is SEHNR, CDR2 FQNEAQ (reference sequence). There are 15 residues in the CDR3. The ends lost 5 bases at V and 6 bases at J; junction bases unmatched: 7. CDR3 loop: CASSPIAGEAGELFF. DNA for the CDR3: TGTGCCAGCAGCCCCATAGCGGGAGAGGCCGGGGAGCTGTTTTTT.

The chain has TRBV30 and TRBJ2-3, with 11 nucleotides matching TRBD2. Germline lookup yields CDR1 GTSNPN and CDR2 SVGIG (reference sequence). V shed 3 bases and J 7 bases; nucleotides not matched to a gene: 6. The CDR3 is made up of 14 amino acids. The CDR3 nucleotides read TGTGCCTGGAGACTGACTAGCGGGGAGAATACGCAGTATTTT. This translates into CAWRLTSGENTQYF.

The CDR3 DNA reads as TGCGCCAGCAGCCCACTCACAATGACTGGAATTGAGCAGTTCTTC. Translated, it gives CASSPLTMTGIEQFF. The V and J genes are TRBV5-1 and TRBJ2-1; no clear D gene. The CDR3 has 15 amino acids. CDR1 is SGHRS, CDR2 YFSETQ, per germline. Trimming took off 4 bases at V and 9 bases at J, with 20 bases between the two ends.

A few counts support this clone. The chain uses TRBV28 and TRBJ1-2; D is unclear. In germline, CDR1 is MDHEN, CDR2 SYDVKM. This CDR3 comprises 15 residues. Deletions cut 3 bases from V and 1 base from J, with 12 bases between. The CDR3: CASSFPETFNYGYTF. For the CDR3, the DNA is TGTGCCAGCAGTTTCCCAGAGACCTTTAACTATGGCTACACCTTC.